This T cell receptor beta chain originates from a study of blood T cell repertoires in COVID-19. Study-level background: PBMCs, B-cell-depleted T cells, or T cells were the source of the cDNA or gDNA that made up the material.

The CDR3 is 16 amino acids. Germline V CDR1 and CDR2: SGHRS, YFSETQ. After removal of 0 bases from V and 3 bases from J, the junction contained 8 bases not matched to a gene. Libraries were prepared by immunoSEQ multiplex PCR; TCRdb keeps only in-frame clonotypes and omits some of them. Of 300,000 to 400,000 clones in the sample, around 87% were seen once. The sample consisted of peripheral blood. The sequence came from a man aged 50-59 years with active or convalescent COVID-19. This chain uses TRBV5-1 with TRBJ2-7; TRBD1 agrees at 8 bases. The CDR3: CASSLGDRTGIYEQYF. The CDR3 coding sequence is TGCGCCAGCAGCTTGGGGGATCGGACAGGGATCTACGAGCAGTACTTC.